The rows below give T cell receptor beta chains drawn from one sample of a study of beta chain features in type 1 diabetes. Some clones are missing from TCRdb's copy, which holds only in-frame ones; the method was immunoSEQ multiplex PCR. The sample lists 970,000 or so clones, roughly 16% occurring once. Sample: naive CD4+ T cells from blood. These receptors came from a woman under 30 in good health. Both conserved end residues are part of each CDR3. The order of the fields is V gene, clone size, D gene, J gene, CDR3 DNA, CDR3 protein. D genes are given only for firm matches. Clone size is not always given. Where it is, it says once, few, many or a class for expanded clones.

V: TRBV19
size: .
D: .
J: TRBJ1-5
DNA: TGTGCCAGTGACCGGGACACGACTCAGCCCCAGCATTTT
CDR3: CASDRDTTQPQHF

V: TRBV7-2
size: few
D: .
J: TRBJ2-1
DNA: TGTGCCAGCAGCTTATGGGGGGGCACCTCCTACAATGAGCAGTTCTTC
CDR3: CASSLWGGTSYNEQFF

V: TRBV2
size: .
D: .
J: TRBJ2-7
DNA: TGTGCCAGCAGACGACAAGGGAAGTACGAGCAGTACTTC
CDR3: CASRRQGKYEQYF

V: TRBV7-3
size: few
D: .
J: TRBJ2-7
DNA: TGTGCCAGCAGCGCCTACACAAGGAGTGAGCAGTACTTC
CDR3: CASSAYTRSEQYF

V: TRBV10-3
size: .
D: .
J: TRBJ2-1
DNA: TGTGCCATCAGTGAGTCTGGGCTAGGGGCCAATGAGCAGTTCTTC
CDR3: CAISESGLGANEQFF

V: TRBV15
size: .
D: .
J: TRBJ2-7
DNA: TGTGCCACCAGCAGGGATCCACAGCGAGAGCAGTACTTC
CDR3: CATSRDPQREQYF

V: TRBV7-9
size: .
D: TRBD1
J: TRBJ1-5
DNA: TGTGCCAGCAGCTTAGAGGGGGCGGTATTTCAGCCCCAGCATTTT
CDR3: CASSLEGAVFQPQHF

V: TRBV19
size: .
D: TRBD2
J: TRBJ2-3
DNA: TGTGCCAGCAGGACTAGCGGGCGGTCCTTGGCGCAGTATTTT
CDR3: CASRTSGRSLAQYF

V: TRBV19
size: .
D: TRBD2
J: TRBJ2-3
DNA: TGTGCCAGTAGTATGGGGCTAGCGGGAGGTGCAGATACGCAGTATTTT
CDR3: CASSMGLAGGADTQYF

V: TRBV27
size: few
D: TRBD1
J: TRBJ2-4
DNA: TGTGCCAGCAGCCCCGGACAGGGGAGGAAAAACATTCAGTACTTC
CDR3: CASSPGQGRKNIQYF

V: TRBV7-9
size: .
D: TRBD2
J: TRBJ2-3
DNA: TGTGCCAGCAGCTTATGGGTACTAGCGGTAGACACAGATACGCAGTATTTT
CDR3: CASSLWVLAVDTDTQYF

V: TRBV2
size: few
D: .
J: TRBJ2-1
DNA: TGTGCCAGCAGTCGACCTGGCCCCGAGCAGTTCTTC
CDR3: CASSRPGPEQFF